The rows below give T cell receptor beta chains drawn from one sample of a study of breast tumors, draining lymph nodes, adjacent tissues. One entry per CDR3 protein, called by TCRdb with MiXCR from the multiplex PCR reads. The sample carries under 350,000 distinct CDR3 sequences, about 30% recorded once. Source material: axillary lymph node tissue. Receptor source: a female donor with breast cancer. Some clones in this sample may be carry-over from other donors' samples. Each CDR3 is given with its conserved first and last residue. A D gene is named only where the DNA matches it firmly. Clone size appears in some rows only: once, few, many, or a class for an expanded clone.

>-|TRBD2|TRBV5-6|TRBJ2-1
CASSLSPSGRAGNEQFF
TGTGCCAGCAGCTTGTCTCCTAGCGGGAGGGCCGGCAATGAGCAGTTCTTC
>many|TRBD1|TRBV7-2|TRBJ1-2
CASSRTGASGYTF
TGTGCCAGCAGCAGGACAGGGGCGAGTGGCTACACCTTC
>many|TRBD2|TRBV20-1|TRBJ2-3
CSARDHLAVVAGTQYF
TGCAGTGCTAGAGATCATCTAGCGGTGGTGGCCGGTACGCAGTATTTT
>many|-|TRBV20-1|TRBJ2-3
CSASRDRSTDTQYF
TGCAGTGCCTCCAGAGACCGTAGCACAGATACGCAGTATTTT
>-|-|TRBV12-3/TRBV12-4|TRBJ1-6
CASSLRDRSSYNSPLHF
TGTGCCAGCAGCCTCCGGGACCGGAGCTCCTATAATTCACCCCTCCACTTT
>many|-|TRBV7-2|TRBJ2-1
CASSYGRNNEQFF
TGTGCCAGCAGCTACGGACGGAACAATGAGCAGTTCTTC
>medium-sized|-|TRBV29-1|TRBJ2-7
CSVASGVGDEQYF
TGCAGCGTTGCTTCGGGAGTGGGCGACGAGCAGTACTTC
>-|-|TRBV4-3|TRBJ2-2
CASCQAHAGELFF
TGCGCCAGCTGCCAGGCTCACGCCGGGGAGCTGTTTTTT
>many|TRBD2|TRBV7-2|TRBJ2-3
CASSYGTSGTWADTQYF
TGTGCCAGCAGCTACGGGACTAGCGGGACTTGGGCAGATACGCAGTATTTT
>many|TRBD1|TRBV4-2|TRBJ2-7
CASSQDPGQGSYEQYF
TGTGCCAGCAGCCAAGACCCGGGACAGGGATCCTACGAGCAGTACTTC
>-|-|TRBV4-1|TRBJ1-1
CASSQRGTVNTEAFF
TGCGCCAGCAGCCAAAGGGGAACGGTCAACACTGAAGCTTTCTTT
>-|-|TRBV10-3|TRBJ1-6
CAISEGQYNSPLHF
TGTGCCATCAGTGAGGGACAGTATAATTCACCCCTCCACTTT
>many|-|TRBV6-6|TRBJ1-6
CASIPGPLNSPLHF
TGTGCCAGCATTCCGGGACCCCTGAATTCACCCCTCCACTTT
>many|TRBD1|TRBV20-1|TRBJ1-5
CSATGRTGSGDQPQHF
TGCAGTGCTACGGGGAGGACAGGGTCGGGAGATCAGCCCCAGCATTTT
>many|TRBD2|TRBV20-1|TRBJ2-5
CSARSSGTRQETQYF
TGCAGTGCTAGATCCTCCGGGACTAGGCAAGAGACCCAGTACTTC
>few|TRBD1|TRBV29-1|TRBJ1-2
CSVVTGEGGYTF
TGCAGCGTCGTAACAGGGGAGGGTGGCTACACCTTC
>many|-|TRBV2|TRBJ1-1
CASSDFAEAFF
TGTGCCAGCAGTGATTTCGCTGAAGCTTTCTTT